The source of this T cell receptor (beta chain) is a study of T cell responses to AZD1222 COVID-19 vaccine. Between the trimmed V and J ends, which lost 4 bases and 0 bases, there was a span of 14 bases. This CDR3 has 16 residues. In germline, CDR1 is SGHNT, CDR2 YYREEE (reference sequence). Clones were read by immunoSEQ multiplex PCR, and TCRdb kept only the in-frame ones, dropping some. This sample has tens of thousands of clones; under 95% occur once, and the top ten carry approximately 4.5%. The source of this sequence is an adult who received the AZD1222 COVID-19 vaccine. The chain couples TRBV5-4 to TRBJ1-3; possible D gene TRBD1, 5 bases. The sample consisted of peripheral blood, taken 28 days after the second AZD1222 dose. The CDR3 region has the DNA TGTGCCAGCAGCCTGGGAACAGGCGGCTCTGGAAACACCATATATTTT. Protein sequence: CASSLGTGGSGNTIYF.